The 16 T cell receptor beta chains given below trace back to one sample, sequenced in a study of T-cell reconstitution after alpha-beta-depleted transplantation in children. Unique molecular identifiers were used to barcode this TCRbeta library. TCRdb reprocessed the PCR reads with MiXCR, giving one entry per CDR3 protein. Here the sample spans roughly 200,000 distinct CDR3 sequences, approximately 8.4% being singletons. The material sequenced was PBMCs, mostly from graft donor cells, taken 360 days after TCRalphabeta/CD19-depleted stem cell transplant. The source is a male patient under 10 years old who had a stem cell transplant for acute myeloid leukemia, so the T cells may come from the graft donor.

This clonotype was detected a few times. The rearrangement joins TRBV27 to TRBJ2-5; TRBD2 matches 13 bases. The CDR3 extends over 18 amino acids. Germline V gene sequence: CDR1 MNHEY, CDR2 SMNVEV (reference sequence). The V segment lost 5 bases and the J segment 0 bases; nucleotides outside the gene matches: 9. CDR3 amino acids: CASSAGTSGIAYQETQYF. The CDR3, as DNA: TGTGCCAGCAGTGCCGGGACTAGCGGGATTGCGTACCAAGAGACCCAGTACTTC.

A note on this clonotype: The junction and the germline gene differ at one end; a read error may be behind it. This chain connects TRBV12-3 or TRBV12-4 to TRBJ2-2; TRBD2 might be the D (6 bases). The CDR3 extends over 19 amino acids. DNA for the CDR3: TGTACCAGCAGTTTATTGATGGCGGGGAGGCCAGGTATTACCGGGGAGCTGTTTTTT. Translating it yields CTSSLLMAGRPGITGELFF.

There are a few counts of this clonotype. CDR3 sequence reads: CASSPMRAASSYEQYF. CDR3 in DNA: TGTGCCAGCAGCCCTATGAGGGCAGCCTCATCCTACGAGCAGTACTTC. The chain carries TRBV11-2 and TRBJ2-7; tentatively, D is TRBD2 (5 bases). CDR1 and CDR2 from the germline V gene are SGHAT and FQNNGV. This CDR3 is 16 amino acids long. The ends were cut back, 5 bases at V and 1 base at J, with 18 bases in the middle.

This clonotype was observed a few times. The chain has TRBV28 and TRBJ2-4, with TRBD1 matching over 7 bases. V was clipped by 2 bases and J by 0 bases; unmatched bases: 1. Germline CDR1 MDHEN, CDR2 SYDVKM. CDR3 length equals 15 residues. In DNA form, the CDR3 reads TGTGCCAGCAGTTTAGACAGGGAAGCCAAAAACATTCAGTACTTC. Its protein product is CASSLDREAKNIQYF.

This clonotype was seen more than once but under ten times. The chain recombines TRBV12-5 with TRBJ2-7; D is possibly TRBD1 (6 bases). Germline CDR1 reads LGHNT; CDR2 reads FRNRAP. The CDR3 is 15 residues long. Trimming cost V 0 bases and J 0 bases, with 9 bases left between them. CDR3 nucleotide sequence: TGTGCTAGTGGTTTGGTACAGGGCAGCTCCTACGAGCAGTACTTC. Protein product: CASGLVQGSSYEQYF.

This chain uses TRBV10-3 with TRBJ2-1; 7 bases match TRBD2. The V segment lost 4 bases and the J segment 6 bases; nucleotides outside the gene matches: 9. The CDR3 length is 15 residues. CDR1 is ENHRY, CDR2 SYGVKD, per germline. This CDR3 is CAISGGGNLGNEQFF. In DNA form, the CDR3 reads TGTGCCATCAGTGGGGGGGGGAACTTAGGCAATGAGCAGTTCTTC.

This clonotype was seen more than once but under ten times. The chain uses TRBV7-2 and TRBJ2-5; 9 bases agree with TRBD2. With V trimmed by 2 bases and J by 4 bases, 8 bases remained unmatched. Looked up from germline, CDR1 is SGHTA and CDR2 is FQGNSA. The CDR3 is 16 amino acids. The CDR3 nucleotides are TGTGCCAGCAGCTTAAGCGGCGGGGGGGCCCTAGAGACCCAGTACTTC. Its translation is CASSLSGGGALETQYF.

This clonotype came up a few times. V and J are TRBV5-1 and TRBJ1-2, with D tentatively TRBD1 (6 bases). CDR1 and CDR2 (germline): SGHRS, YFSETQ. CDR3 length equals 12 residues. Trimming stripped 0 bases from V and 8 bases from J, with 8 bases between. CDR3 nucleotides: TGCGCCAGCAGCTTGGACAGGGACGGCTACACCTTC. Translated: CASSLDRDGYTF.

The chain is built from TRBV20-1 and TRBJ1-3; D gene uncertain. Between the trimmed V and J ends, which lost 3 bases and 4 bases, there was a span of 10 bases. This CDR3 has 13 amino acids. Germline values: CDR1 DFQATT, CDR2 SNEGSKA (reference sequence). CDR3 DNA sequence: TGCAGTGCTAGGCCAAATGAAGGAAACACCATATATTTT. Residues: CSARPNEGNTIYF.

This clonotype occurred a few times. V gene TRBV6-5 combines with J gene TRBJ2-7, with TRBD2 matching over 16 bases. In germline, CDR1 is MNHEY, CDR2 SVGAGI. V shed 4 bases and J 2 bases; nucleotides not matched to a gene: 2. The CDR3 totals 16 residues. DNA of the CDR3: TGTGCCAGCAGTTCGGGACTAGCGGGGGGGACCTACGAGCAGTACGTC. This sequence encodes CASSSGLAGGTYEQYV.

Many counts were recorded for this clonotype. The chain is built from TRBV27 and TRBJ2-1; the D is unclear. The CDR3 length is 15 residues. V gave up 3 bases and J gave up 0 bases, with 9 bases separating them. Germline V CDR1 and CDR2: MNHEY, SMNVEV (reference sequence). In nucleotides, the CDR3 is TGTGCCAGCAGTTTCTGGCGTAGCTCCTACAATGAGCAGTTCTTC. Amino acid sequence: CASSFWRSSYNEQFF.

This clonotype was seen many times. This chain connects TRBV3-1 to TRBJ2-1; 7 positions match TRBD2. This CDR3 contains 15 residues. V shed 4 bases, J shed 8 bases, and the junction held 11 bases outside the gene matches. From germline, CDR1 is LGHDT and CDR2 YNNKEL (reference sequence). CDR3 in DNA: TGTGCCAGCAGCCCAGTCCACTCAAGCGGGGATGAGCAGTTCTTC. Its protein product is CASSPVHSSGDEQFF.

The chain joins TRBV24-1 to TRBJ2-2, with D possibly being TRBD1 or TRBD2 (5 bases each). Germline assignment: CDR1 KGHDR and CDR2 SFDVKD. CDR3 length: 15 residues. CDR3 region: CVEPRRDLYTGELFF. Here the CDR3 DNA reads TGTGTGGAACCTCGCCGGGACCTTTACACCGGGGAGCTGTTTTTT.

The sample holds a few counts of this clonotype. This chain uses TRBV5-1 with TRBJ2-7, with a weak D call TRBD1 (5 bases). The CDR3 extends over 14 amino acids. Trimming removed 2 bases at V and 7 bases at J, with 16 bases between. CDR1 and CDR2 (germline): SGHRS, YFSETQ. CDR3 residues: CASSFLGREGEQYF. The DNA for the CDR3 is TGCGCCAGCAGCTTTTTGGGCAGGGAAGGAGAGCAGTACTTC. The full variable domain, completed using reference TRBV5-1 and TRBJ2-7, is KAGVTQTPRYLIKTRGQQVTLSCSPISGHRSVSWYQQTPGQGLQFLFEYFSETQRNKGNFPGRFSGRQFSNSRSEMNVSTLELGDSALYLCASSFLGREGEQYFGPGTRLTVT.

The chain links TRBV7-2 to TRBJ2-7; 7 bases are a match to TRBD2. CDR3 length equals 15 residues. Germline CDR1 is SGHTA and CDR2 is FQGNSA. The J segment lost 1 base and the V segment lost 5 bases, leaving 8 bases of the junction unmatched. CDR3 residues: CASSAQAGQSYEQYF. In DNA, the CDR3 is TGTGCCAGCAGCGCTCAAGCGGGGCAATCCTACGAGCAGTACTTC.

The table lists this clonotype with a few counts. The V call is TRBV3-1, the J call TRBJ2-3, with no clear D. This CDR3 is built from 15 residues. CDR1 and CDR2 from the germline V gene are LGHDT and YNNKEL (reference sequence). Trimming took off 0 bases at V and 2 bases at J, with 9 bases between the two ends. The CDR3 loop reads CASSQDSVDTDTQYF. In DNA form, the CDR3 reads TGTGCCAGCAGCCAAGACAGCGTGGACACAGATACGCAGTATTTT.